This T cell receptor beta chain was recorded in a study of cytomegalovirus exposure and HLA in healthy donors. Study-level information: Earlier work reported 110 million or so unique TCR beta sequences from 180 million or so T cells. General observations from the study: Previous analysis showed most TCR beta V segments were productive about 87% or about 30% of the time. V- and J-gene trimming in TCR beta was tied to a missense DCLRE1C variant by an analysis performed later. Per a later analysis, under 20,000 TCR beta sequences showed association with HLA alleles at 0.05 false discovery rate.

The table lists this clone with a few counts. Its antigen remains unknown. Losses at the gene ends were 5 bases for V and 1 base for J; bases not matched to a gene: 7. Germline V gene data show CDR1 as SGHRS and CDR2 as YFSETQ. CDR3 length: 15 amino acids. The PCR made use of 60 Vbeta and 13 Jbeta primers. The method was immunoSEQ multiplex PCR; TCRdb's version includes in-frame clones alone and lacks a portion of them. The sample lists approximately 190,000 clones; around 78% were seen once. Sample: PBMCs. This receptor was identified in a woman in her 30s in good health and CMV-seropositive. The chain combines TRBV5-1 with TRBJ2-7, with 9 bases that match TRBD1. The DNA of the CDR3 is TGCGCCAGCAGGCACGGGACAGGGTCGTCCTACGAGCAGTACTTC. Amino acids: CASRHGTGSSYEQYF.